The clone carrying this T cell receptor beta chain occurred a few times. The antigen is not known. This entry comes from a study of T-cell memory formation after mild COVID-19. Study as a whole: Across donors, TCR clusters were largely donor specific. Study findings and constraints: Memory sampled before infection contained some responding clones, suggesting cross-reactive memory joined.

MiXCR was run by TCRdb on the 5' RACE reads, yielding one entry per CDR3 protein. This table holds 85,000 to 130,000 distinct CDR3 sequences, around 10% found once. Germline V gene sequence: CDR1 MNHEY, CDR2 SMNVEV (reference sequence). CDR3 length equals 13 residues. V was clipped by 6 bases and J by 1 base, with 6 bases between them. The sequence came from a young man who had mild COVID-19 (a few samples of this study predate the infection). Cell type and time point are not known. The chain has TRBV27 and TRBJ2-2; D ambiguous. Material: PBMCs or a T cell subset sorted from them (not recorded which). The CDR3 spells CASRYLNTGELFF. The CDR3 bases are TGTGCCAGCAGATATTTGAACACCGGGGAGCTGTTTTTT.